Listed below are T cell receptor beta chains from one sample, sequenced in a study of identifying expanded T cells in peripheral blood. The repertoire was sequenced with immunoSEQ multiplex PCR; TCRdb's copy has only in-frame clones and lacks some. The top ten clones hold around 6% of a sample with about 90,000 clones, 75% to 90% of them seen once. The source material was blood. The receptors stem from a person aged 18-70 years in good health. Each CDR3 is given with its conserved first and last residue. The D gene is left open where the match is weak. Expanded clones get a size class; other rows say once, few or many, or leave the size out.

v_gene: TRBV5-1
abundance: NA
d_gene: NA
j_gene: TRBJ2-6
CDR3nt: TGCGCCAGCAGCTTCGGGAGTACCTCTGGGGCCAACGTCCTGACTTTC
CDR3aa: CASSFGSTSGANVLTF

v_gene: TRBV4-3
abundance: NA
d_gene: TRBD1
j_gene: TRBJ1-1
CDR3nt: TGCGCCAGCAGCCTGACAGGGGGTCAAGCTTTCTTT
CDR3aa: CASSLTGGQAFF

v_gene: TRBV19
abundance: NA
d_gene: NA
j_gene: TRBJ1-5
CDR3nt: TGTGCCAGTAGACTGGGCCTCCATCAGCCCCAGCATTTT
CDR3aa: CASRLGLHQPQHF

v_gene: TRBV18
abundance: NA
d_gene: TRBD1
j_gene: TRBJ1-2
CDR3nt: TGTGCCAGCTCACCGGGGACAGGGGAAGTCTATGGCTACACCTTC
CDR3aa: CASSPGTGEVYGYTF

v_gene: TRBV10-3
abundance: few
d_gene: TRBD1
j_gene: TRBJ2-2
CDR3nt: TGTGCCATCAGTTTCCCGCGCAAGGGACAGGGAATAGGGGACACCGGGGAGCTGTTTTTT
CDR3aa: CAISFPRKGQGIGDTGELFF

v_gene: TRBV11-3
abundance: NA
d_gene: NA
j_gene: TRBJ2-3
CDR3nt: TGTGCCAGCAGCTTGCAGCCTAGCACAGATACGCAGTATTTT
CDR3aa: CASSLQPSTDTQYF

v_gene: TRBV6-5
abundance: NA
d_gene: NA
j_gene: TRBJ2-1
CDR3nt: TGTGCCAGCAGTTACTCGAGGGGGGTAGGGAAGCAGTTCTTC
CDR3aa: CASSYSRGVGKQFF

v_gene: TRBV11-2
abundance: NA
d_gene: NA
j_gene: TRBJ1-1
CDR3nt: TGTGCCACCGGCGGCCCCCGAAACACTGAAGCTTTCTTT
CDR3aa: CATGGPRNTEAFF

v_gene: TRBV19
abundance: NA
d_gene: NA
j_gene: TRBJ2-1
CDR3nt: TGTGCCAGTAGTATAGACGGTAGTCTGTTCTTC
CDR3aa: CASSIDGSLFF

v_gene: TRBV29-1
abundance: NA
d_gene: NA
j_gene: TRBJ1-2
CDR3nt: TGCAGCGTTGGGGGGATGGGACTGGACAGAAACTATGGCTACACCTTC
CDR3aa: CSVGGMGLDRNYGYTF

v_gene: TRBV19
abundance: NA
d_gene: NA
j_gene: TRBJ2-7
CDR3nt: TGTGCCAGTAGCAGCCCTATAGGAGCAGGCTCCTACGAGCAGTACTTC
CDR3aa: CASSSPIGAGSYEQYF

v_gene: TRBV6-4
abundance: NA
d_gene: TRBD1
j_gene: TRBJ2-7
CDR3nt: TGTGCCAGCAGTGAATGTATTGGGGGACAGGGTATACCCTACGAGCAGTACTTC
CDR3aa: CASSECIGGQGIPYEQYF

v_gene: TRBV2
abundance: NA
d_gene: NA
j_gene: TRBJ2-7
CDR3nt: TGTGCCAGCACCGGAGGGGGGACTCCAGCTTACGAGCAGTACTTC
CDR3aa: CASTGGGTPAYEQYF

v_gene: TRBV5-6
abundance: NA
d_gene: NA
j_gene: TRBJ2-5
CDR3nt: TGTGCCAGCAGCTTACTTGCTGGGGGGGCAAAGGAGACCCAGTACTTC
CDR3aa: CASSLLAGGAKETQYF

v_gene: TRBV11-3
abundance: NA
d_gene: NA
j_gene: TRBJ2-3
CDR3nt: TGTGCCAGCGGAGATAGCACAGATACGCAGTATTTT
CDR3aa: CASGDSTDTQYF

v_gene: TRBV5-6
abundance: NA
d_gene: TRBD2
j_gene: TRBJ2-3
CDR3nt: TGTGCCAGCAGCTTCACATATCGGGGGGGCCAGACAGATACGCAGTATTTT
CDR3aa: CASSFTYRGGQTDTQYF

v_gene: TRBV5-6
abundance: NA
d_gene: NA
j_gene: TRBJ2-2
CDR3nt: TGTGCCAGCAGCCCCGGACTGAACACCGGGGAGCTGTTTTTT
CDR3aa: CASSPGLNTGELFF

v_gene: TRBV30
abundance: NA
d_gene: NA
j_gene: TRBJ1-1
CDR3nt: TGTGCCTGGCAAAGTCTGTTGAACACTGAAGCTTTCTTT
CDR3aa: CAWQSLLNTEAFF

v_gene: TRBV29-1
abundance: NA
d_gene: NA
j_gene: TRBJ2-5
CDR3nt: TGCAGCCTGAGGACAGTTGGAGAGACCCAGTACTTC
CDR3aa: CSLRTVGETQYF

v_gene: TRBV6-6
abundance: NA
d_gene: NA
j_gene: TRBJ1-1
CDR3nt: TGTGCCAGCAGTGGGTGGGGCACTGAAGCTTTCTTT
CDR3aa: CASSGWGTEAFF

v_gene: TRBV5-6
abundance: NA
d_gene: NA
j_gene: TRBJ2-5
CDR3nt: TGTGCCAGCAGCAGAGGGGAGACCCAGTACTTC
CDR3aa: CASSRGETQYF

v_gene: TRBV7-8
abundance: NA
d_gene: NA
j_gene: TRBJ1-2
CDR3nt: TGTGCCAGCAGCCCCATGGTTAAGCCTTGGGGTGACTATGGCTACACCTTC
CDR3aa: CASSPMVKPWGDYGYTF

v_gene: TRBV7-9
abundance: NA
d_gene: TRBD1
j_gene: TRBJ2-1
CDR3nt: TGTGCCAGCAGCCCAGTCCCGGGACAGTCTGAGCAGTTCTTC
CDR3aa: CASSPVPGQSEQFF

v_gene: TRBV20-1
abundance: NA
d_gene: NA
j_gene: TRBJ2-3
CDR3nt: TGCAGTGCTAGATCTGATACGCAGTATTTT
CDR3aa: CSARSDTQYF

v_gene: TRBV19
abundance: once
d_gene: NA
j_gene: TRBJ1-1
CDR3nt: TGTGCCAGTAGTGGGAGAGGGAACACTGAAGCTTTCTTT
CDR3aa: CASSGRGNTEAFF

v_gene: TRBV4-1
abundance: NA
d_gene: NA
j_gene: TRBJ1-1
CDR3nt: TGCGCCAGCAGCCGGGGGATCACTGAAGCTTTCTTT
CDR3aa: CASSRGITEAFF

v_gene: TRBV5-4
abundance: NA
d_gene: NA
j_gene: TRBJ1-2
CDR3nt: TGCGCCAGCAGCCAAGGCTACACCTTC
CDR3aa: CASSQGYTF

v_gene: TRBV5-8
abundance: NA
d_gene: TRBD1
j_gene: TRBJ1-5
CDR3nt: TGTGCCAGCATGGAGGGACAGGGGGCGGGTCAGCCCCAGCATTTT
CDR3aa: CASMEGQGAGQPQHF

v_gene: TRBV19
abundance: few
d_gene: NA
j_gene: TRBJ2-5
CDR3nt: TGTGCCAGTAGTATATGGTCGTTGGAGACCCAGTACTTC
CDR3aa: CASSIWSLETQYF

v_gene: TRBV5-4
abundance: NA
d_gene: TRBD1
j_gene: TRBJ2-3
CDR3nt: TGTGCCAGCAGCTTGGCGGGACAGTTCACAGATACGCAGTATTTT
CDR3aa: CASSLAGQFTDTQYF

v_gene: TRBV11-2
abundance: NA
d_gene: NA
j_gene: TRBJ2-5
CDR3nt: TGTGCCAGCAGCTTTCAGGGGTTAAAGACCCAGTACTTC
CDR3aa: CASSFQGLKTQYF

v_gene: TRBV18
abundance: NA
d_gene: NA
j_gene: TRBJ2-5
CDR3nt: TGTGCCAGCTCACCACAACATGGAGAGACCCAGTACTTC
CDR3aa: CASSPQHGETQYF

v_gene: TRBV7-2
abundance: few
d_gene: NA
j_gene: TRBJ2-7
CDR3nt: TGTGCCAGCAGTTACCAAGCGGGTAGCTCCTACGAGCAGTACTTC
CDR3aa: CASSYQAGSSYEQYF

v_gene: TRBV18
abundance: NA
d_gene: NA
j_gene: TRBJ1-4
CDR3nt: TGTGCCAGCTCACCTCCGATAAGGACGGGGAATGAAAAACTGTTTTTT
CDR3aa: CASSPPIRTGNEKLFF

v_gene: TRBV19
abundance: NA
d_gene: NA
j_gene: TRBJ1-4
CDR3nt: TGTGCCGCCGGGGCCCAACCTAATGAAAAACTGTTTTTT
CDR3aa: CAAGAQPNEKLFF

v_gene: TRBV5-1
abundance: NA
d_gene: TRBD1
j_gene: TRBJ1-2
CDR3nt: TGCGCCAGCAGCTTTTCCGCCTATGACAGGGACTATGGCTACACCTTC
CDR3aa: CASSFSAYDRDYGYTF